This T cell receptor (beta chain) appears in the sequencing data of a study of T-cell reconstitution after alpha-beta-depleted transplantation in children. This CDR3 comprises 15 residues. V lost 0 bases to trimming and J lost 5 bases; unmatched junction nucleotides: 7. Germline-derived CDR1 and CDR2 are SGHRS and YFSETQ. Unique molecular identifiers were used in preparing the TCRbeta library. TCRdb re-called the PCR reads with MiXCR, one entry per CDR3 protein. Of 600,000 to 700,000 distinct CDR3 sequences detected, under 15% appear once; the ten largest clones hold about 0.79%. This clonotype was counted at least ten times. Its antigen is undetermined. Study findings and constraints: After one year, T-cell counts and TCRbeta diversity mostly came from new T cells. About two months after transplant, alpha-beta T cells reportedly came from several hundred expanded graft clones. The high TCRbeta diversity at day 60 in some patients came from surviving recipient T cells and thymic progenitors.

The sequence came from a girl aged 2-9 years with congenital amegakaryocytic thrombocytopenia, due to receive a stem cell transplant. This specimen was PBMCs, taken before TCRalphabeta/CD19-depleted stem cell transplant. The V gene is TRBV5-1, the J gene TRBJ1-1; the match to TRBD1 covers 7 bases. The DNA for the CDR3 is TGCGCCAGCAGCTTGGACCCGACAGGGAAAACTGAAGCTTTCTTT. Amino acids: CASSLDPTGKTEAFF.